A selection of T cell receptor beta chains follows, all from one sample in a study of cytotoxic CD8 clonotypes in ibrutinib-treated CLL. Assay: immunoSEQ multiplex PCR; the TCRdb copy retains only in-frame clones and omits some. The data hold approximately 340,000 clones, with about 61% observed a single time. Sequencing used PBMCs, obtained after 36 months of ibrutinib treatment. All receptors come from a human donor with chronic lymphocytic leukemia. Both conserved end residues are part of each CDR3. A D gene is named only where the DNA matches it firmly. The listing skips clone size in some rows; elsewhere it reads once, few, many or a size class.

>14|TRBV6-5|TRBJ2-7|NA|TRBD1
TGTGCCAGCACCACAGGACAGGGATCCGACGAGCAGTACTTC
CASTTGQGSDEQYF
>15|TRBV7-9|TRBJ2-7|NA|TRBD1
TGTGCCAGCAGCCCCACCGGGACAGGAGCCTACGAGCAGTACTTC
CASSPTGTGAYEQYF
>15|TRBV6-4|TRBJ2-3|NA|TRBD1
TGTGCCAGCGCCTTGACAGGGGGCGCGGGAGATACGCAGTATTTT
CASALTGGAGDTQYF
>14|TRBV6-5|TRBJ1-4|NA|TRBD1
TGTGCCAGCACCTCGGGACAGGGTTATGAAAAACTGTTTTTT
CASTSGQGYEKLFF
>14|TRBV9|TRBJ2-2|NA|NA
TGTGCCAGCAGCCCTCGGAGGGCCGCTGGGGAGCTGTTTTTT
CASSPRRAAGELFF
>16|TRBV29-1|TRBJ2-1|NA|NA
TGCAGCGTAGGAGGAGAGCGGGTAAGCTCCTACAATGAGCAGTTCTTC
CSVGGERVSSYNEQFF
>16|TRBV9|TRBJ2-3|NA|NA
TGTGCCAGCAGCGAGAGTAATGGGAGGTCGGCAGATACGCAGTATTTT
CASSESNGRSADTQYF
>14|TRBV29-1|TRBJ2-7|NA|NA
TGCAGCGTTAGACTGGCGGGGTTTTCCTACGAGCAGTACTTC
CSVRLAGFSYEQYF
>15|TRBV6-6|TRBJ2-3|NA|NA
TGTGCCAGCAGTTACGGGCCGGGCAGGAGGGATACGCAGTATTTT
CASSYGPGRRDTQYF
>14|TRBV11-1|TRBJ2-2|once|NA
TGTGCCAGCCAAGCCCATCAGAACACCGGGGAGCTGTTTTTT
CASQAHQNTGELFF
>16|TRBV4-1|TRBJ2-3|NA|TRBD2
TGCGCCAGCAGCCAACTAGCGGGGGCCCCCACAGATACGCAGTATTTT
CASSQLAGAPTDTQYF
>15|TRBV2|TRBJ2-3|NA|TRBD2
TGTGCCAGCTGCGGGGGTCACACGAGCACAGATACGCAGTATTTT
CASCGGHTSTDTQYF
>14|TRBV6-5|TRBJ1-4|NA|TRBD1
TGTGCCAGCAGTCGGACAGGGCGGCCTGAAAAACTGTTTTTT
CASSRTGRPEKLFF
>18|TRBV27|TRBJ2-3|NA|NA
TGTGCCAGCAGGCCACAGGCCCTGTCTAGAACTAGCACAGATACGCAGTATTTT
CASRPQALSRTSTDTQYF
>18|TRBV6-7|TRBJ2-7|NA|TRBD1
TGTGCCAGCAGTACCACAGGGGGCTGTACCGAGACCTCCTACGAGCAGTACTTC
CASSTTGGCTETSYEQYF
>16|TRBV7-9|TRBJ2-5|NA|TRBD2
TGTGCCAGCAGCTTAGTTTCCCTAGCGGGATTAGAGACCCAGTACTTC
CASSLVSLAGLETQYF